The clone carrying this TCR beta chain was seen a single time. This table comes from immunoSEQ multiplex PCR, and its TCRdb copy is limited to in-frame clones, with some not included. This repertoire shows 200,000 to 300,000 clones, about 87% found once; its top ten account for 2% to 3%. The data derive from a study of blood T cell repertoires in COVID-19. Germline V gene data show CDR1 as KGHSH and CDR2 as LQKENI. Unmatched junction bases numbered 2, after V lost 4 bases and J lost 1 base. The CDR3 consists of 14 residues. The material sequenced was peripheral blood. The TCR originated in a woman in her 50s with acute or convalescent COVID-19. The V and J genes are TRBV18 and TRBJ2-5, with 8 bases that match TRBD1. This CDR3 is CASSLDRGQETQYF. CDR3 sequence (DNA): TGTGCCAGCTCACTTGACAGGGGCCAAGAGACCCAGTACTTC.